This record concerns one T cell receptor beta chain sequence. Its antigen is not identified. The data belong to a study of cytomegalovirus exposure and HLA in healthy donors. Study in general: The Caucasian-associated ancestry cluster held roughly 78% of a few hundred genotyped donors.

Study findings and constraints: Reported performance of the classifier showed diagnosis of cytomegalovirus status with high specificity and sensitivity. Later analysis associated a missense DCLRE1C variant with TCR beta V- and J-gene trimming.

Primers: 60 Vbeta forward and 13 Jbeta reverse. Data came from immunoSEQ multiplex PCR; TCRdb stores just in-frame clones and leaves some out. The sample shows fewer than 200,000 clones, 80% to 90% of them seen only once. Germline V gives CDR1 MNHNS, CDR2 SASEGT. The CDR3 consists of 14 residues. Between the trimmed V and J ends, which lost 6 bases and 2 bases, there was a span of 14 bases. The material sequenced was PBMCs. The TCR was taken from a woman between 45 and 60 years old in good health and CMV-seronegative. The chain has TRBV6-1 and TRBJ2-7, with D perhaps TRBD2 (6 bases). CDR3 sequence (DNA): TGTGCCAGCAGGAACCGGGAGAGTCCCTACGAGCAGTACTTC. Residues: CASRNRESPYEQYF.